Each of the 32 T cell receptor beta chains below was sequenced from the same sample in a study of CD8+ T cells in alopecia areata. Noted treatment: oral pan-JAK inhibitor, 5-10 mg twice daily. Extracted RNA was reverse transcribed, and the resulting cDNA served as sequencing template. Some clones are missing from TCRdb's copy, which holds only in-frame ones; the method was immunoSEQ multiplex PCR. The profile shows fewer than 250,000 clones, approximately 47% of them singletons. Sequenced material: CD4+ T cells sorted from blood, taken at approximately week 39, from a patient treated with tofacitinib. Receptors originate from a human donor with alopecia areata.

J is TRBJ2-1 and V is TRBV5-4; D uncertain. V lost 0 bases and J lost 4, with 14 bases in between. The germline V gene encodes CDR1 SGHNT and CDR2 YYREEE (reference sequence). This CDR3 comprises 16 residues. The CDR3 is CASSLGGEGPYNEQFF. DNA of the CDR3: TGTGCCAGCAGCTTGGGTGGGGAAGGGCCTTACAATGAGCAGTTCTTC.

This clone has a handful of counts. This chain uses TRBV20-1 with TRBJ2-1; tentative D call: TRBD1 (6 bases). The CDR3 is made up of 11 amino acids. V lost 6 bases, J lost 7 bases, and 10 bases lay in between. CDR1 and CDR2 from the germline V gene are DFQATT and SNEGSKA (reference sequence). In DNA, the CDR3 is TGCAGTGCCTTCCAGGGGAATGAGCAGTTCTTC. It is translated as CSAFQGNEQFF.

The chain links TRBV7-2 to TRBJ2-1; either TRBD1 or TRBD2 may fit D (5 bases each). The CDR3 runs 17 residues. Deletions cut 3 bases from V and 3 bases from J, with 18 bases between. The germline V gene has CDR1 SGHTA and CDR2 FQGNSA. CDR3 DNA: TGTGCCAGCAGCTTCGGCCCCCGGGGCCGGAGCTACAATGAGCAGTTCTTC. Protein sequence: CASSFGPRGRSYNEQFF.

This clone was detected ten times or more. The chain is built from TRBV29-1 and TRBJ2-6; D is unclear. The V gene lost 7 bases and the J gene lost 1 base, with 11 bases spanning the gap. The germline V gene has CDR1 SQVTM and CDR2 ANQGSEA. This CDR3 is built from 14 residues. The CDR3 nucleotides read TGCAGCGCCCTCCCGAGATCTGGGGCCAACGTCCTGACTTTC. As protein: CSALPRSGANVLTF. Drawing the rest from reference TRBV29-1 and TRBJ2-6, the complete variable domain is SAVISQKPSRDICQRGTSLTIQCQVDSQVTMMFWYRQQPGQSLTLIATANQGSEATYESGFVIDKFPISRPNLTFSTLTVSNMSPEDSSIYLCSALPRSGANVLTFGAGSRLTVL.

This sequence joins TRBV10-3 and TRBJ1-2; 7 nucleotides align to TRBD1. V lost 5 bases and J lost 3; bases outside the gene matches: 3. In germline, CDR1 is ENHRY, CDR2 SYGVKD. The CDR3 length is 13 residues. The CDR3 DNA follows: TGTGCCATCAGTAAAGACAGGGACTATGGCTACACCTTC. Protein product: CAISKDRDYGYTF.

The chain carries TRBV7-2 and TRBJ2-3; 7 nucleotides line up with TRBD2. CDR1 is SGHTA, CDR2 FQGNSA, per germline. J was trimmed by 0 bases and V by 3 bases; bases with no gene match: 6. The CDR3 spans 16 residues. The CDR3 DNA sequence: TGTGCCAGCAGCTTGAATGCGGGAGCTAGCACAGATACGCAGTATTTT. Translating it yields CASSLNAGASTDTQYF.

This chain joins TRBV29-1 and TRBJ2-5; D possibly corresponds to TRBD2 (6 bases). V was trimmed by 2 bases and J by 7 bases, leaving 8 bases between them. The germline V gene has CDR1 SQVTM and CDR2 ANQGSEA. The CDR3 is made up of 11 amino acids. CDR3: CSVEPGGTQYF. DNA for the CDR3: TGCAGCGTTGAACCCGGGGGGACCCAGTACTTC. Full variable domain (outside the CDR3, taken from reference TRBV29-1 and TRBJ2-5): SAVISQKPSRDICQRGTSLTIQCQVDSQVTMMFWYRQQPGQSLTLIATANQGSEATYESGFVIDKFPISRPNLTFSTLTVSNMSPEDSSIYLCSVEPGGTQYFGPGTRLLVL.

The CDR3 spells CASSPRASGRASSSRTDTQYF. The CDR3 DNA reads TGTGCCAGCAGCCCTCGGGCTAGCGGGAGGGCCAGTAGCTCTCGCACAGATACGCAGTATTTT. J is TRBJ2-3 and V is TRBV7-7, with 12 bases matching TRBD2. J lost 1 base, V lost 5 bases, and 19 bases had no gene match. The CDR3 runs 21 residues. The V gene's germline CDR1 is SSHAT and CDR2 FNYEAQ (reference sequence).

This clone is medium-sized by share. The chain links TRBV11-2 to TRBJ2-7, with a weak D call TRBD2 (5 bases). The CDR3 loop spans 17 amino acids. In germline, CDR1 is SGHAT, CDR2 FQNNGV. With 1 base removed from V and 3 bases from J, the gap between germline ends came to 19 bases. This CDR3 reads CASSLVPDSLPIYEQYF. Here the CDR3 DNA reads TGTGCCAGCAGCTTAGTACCGGACTCCCTTCCAATCTACGAGCAGTACTTC.

Many counts were recorded for this clone. V usage is TRBV23-1 and J usage is TRBJ2-1, with 8 bases identical to TRBD2. TRBV23-1 is identified as an open reading frame with a role that is uncertain. The J segment lost 5 bases and the V segment lost 0 bases, leaving 6 bases of the junction unmatched. The CDR3 sequence is 16 residues long. The CDR3 reads CASSQSERESNNEQFF. The CDR3 DNA is TGCGCCAGCAGTCAATCTGAGCGGGAGTCCAACAATGAGCAGTTCTTC.

The chain is built from TRBV4-1 and TRBJ2-6; D not certain. Germline V gene sequence: CDR1 MGHRA, CDR2 YSYEKL. The ends were cut back, 4 bases at V and 0 bases at J, with 7 bases in the middle. CDR3 size: 15 residues. Here the CDR3 DNA reads TGCGCCAGCAGCCGCATCCCCTCTGGGGCCAACGTCCTGACTTTC. This encodes CASSRIPSGANVLTF.

This chain's CDR3 is CAWRLGTGFTGELFF. The CDR3 DNA reads as TGTGCCTGGAGATTAGGGACAGGGTTCACCGGGGAGCTGTTTTTT. The genes are TRBV30 and TRBJ2-2; 9 bases are a match to TRBD1. CDR1 and CDR2 (germline): GTSNPN, SVGIG (reference sequence). The junction had 6 bases not matched to a gene; V was cut back by 3 bases and J by 4 bases. The CDR3 sequence is 15 residues long.

The rearrangement links TRBV7-9 to TRBJ2-5; D is unclear. The V gene lost 1 base and the J gene lost 2 bases, with 11 bases spanning the gap. This CDR3 contains 15 residues. The germline gives CDR1 SEHNR, CDR2 FQNEAQ (reference sequence). The CDR3 protein is CASSLVFGSQETQYF. CDR3 nucleotides: TGTGCCAGCAGCTTAGTGTTCGGCAGTCAAGAGACCCAGTACTTC.

The chain employs TRBV4-1 and TRBJ2-7; D may match TRBD1 or TRBD2 (5 bases each). Trimming cost V 5 bases and J 2 bases, with 16 bases left between them. Looked up from germline, CDR1 is MGHRA and CDR2 is YSYEKL. The CDR3 sequence is 15 residues long. The CDR3 reads CASSFRDQTPYEQYF. CDR3 bases: TGCGCCAGCAGCTTCAGGGACCAAACGCCCTACGAGCAGTACTTC.

This chain uses TRBV29-1 with TRBJ2-3, with D perhaps matching TRBD2 (5 bases). Trimming left V 8 bases short and J 0 bases short, with 15 bases between. This CDR3 contains 14 residues. Germline V lookup: CDR1 SQVTM, CDR2 ANQGSEA. The CDR3 spells CSTESGRSTDTQYF. Here the CDR3 DNA reads TGCAGCACCGAAAGCGGCCGCAGCACAGATACGCAGTATTTT.

This clone has just one count. In nucleotides, the CDR3 is TGCGCCAGCAGCCCATACAACTACCAAGAGACCCAGTACTTC. Protein: CASSPYNYQETQYF. This rearrangement joins TRBV5-1 to TRBJ2-5; D is unclear. The CDR3 consists of 14 residues. CDR1 and CDR2 (germline): SGHRS, YFSETQ. V shed 4 bases and J shed 0 bases, with 10 bases lying between them.

This clone has just a few counts. The CDR3 spells CASSQTGEGGETQYF. The DNA for the CDR3 is TGTGCCAGCAGCCAGACGGGGGAAGGTGGAGAGACCCAGTACTTC. The chain is built from TRBV5-4 and TRBJ2-5; TRBD2 is a possible D gene (6 bases). Germline CDR1 is SGHNT and CDR2 is YYREEE (reference sequence). V was cut by 4 bases and J by 4 bases, with 17 bases left in between. The length of the CDR3 is 15 residues.

The gene calls are TRBV21-1 and TRBJ2-3; the table's TRBD2 call for D was not verified on the DNA. TRBV21-1 is described as a pseudogene. This CDR3 comprises 15 residues. The CDR3 reads CASTGTAGGGDTQYF. In DNA, the CDR3 is TGTGCCAGCACGGGAACGGCGGGAGGGGGCGATACGCAGTATTTT.

This clone occurred a few times. The gene calls are TRBV30 and TRBJ1-4; TRBD1 might be the D (5 bases). V was pared by 2 bases and J by 8 bases, with 12 bases between. CDR1 is GTSNPN, CDR2 SVGIG, per germline (reference sequence). The CDR3 is 13 residues long. CDR3 sequence reads: CAWSPGWSEKLFF. CDR3 sequence (DNA): TGTGCCTGGAGTCCAGGGTGGTCAGAAAAACTGTTTTTT.

The J gene is TRBJ1-1, the V gene TRBV29-1; D uncertain. The V end lost 4 bases, the J end lost 7 bases, and 7 bases lay between the germline ends. The CDR3 has 10 amino acids. CDR1 is SQVTM, CDR2 ANQGSEA, per germline. Written as DNA, the CDR3 is TGCAGCGTTGCATGGGATGAAGCTTTCTTT. It yields the protein CSVAWDEAFF.

The chain links TRBV9 to TRBJ1-1; 7 nucleotides agree with TRBD1. This CDR3 contains 14 residues. V was pared by 4 bases and J by 3 bases, with 6 bases of the junction left unmatched. CDR1 is SGDLS, CDR2 YYNGEE, per germline. Written as DNA, the CDR3 is TGTGCCAGCAGCCAACGACAGGGAGACACTGAAGCTTTCTTT. This codes for CASSQRQGDTEAFF.

V gene TRBV19 combines with J gene TRBJ2-5; TRBD2 agrees at 7 bases. The ends lost 10 bases at V and 5 bases at J; junction bases unmatched: 16. CDR3 length equals 15 residues. Germline CDR1 LNHDA, CDR2 SQIVND (reference sequence). The CDR3 loop reads CATARGGSLGETQYF. For the CDR3, the DNA is TGTGCCACAGCACGGGGCGGGAGTCTCGGGGAGACCCAGTACTTC.

This clone appeared a single time. The chain carries TRBV28 and TRBJ2-7; D is ambiguous. This CDR3 region has 11 residues. The germline V and J ends were trimmed by 0 bases and 5 bases, with 2 bases remaining between them. Germline lookup yields CDR1 MDHEN and CDR2 SYDVKM. The CDR3 bases are TGTGCCAGCAGTTTATGGGACGAGCAGTACTTC. Translated, it gives CASSLWDEQYF.

This clone showed up just a few times. The rearrangement uses TRBV30 and TRBJ2-2; D remains unclear. In germline, CDR1 is GTSNPN, CDR2 SVGIG (reference sequence). Trimming cost V 8 bases and J 3 bases, with 4 bases left between them. This CDR3 contains 10 residues. The CDR3 loop reads CAGYTGELFF. Written as DNA, the CDR3 is TGTGCCGGATACACCGGGGAGCTGTTTTTT.

The chain is built from TRBV5-1 and TRBJ1-1; D is unclear. Trimming left V 1 base short and J 4 bases short, with 11 bases between. The germline CDR1 and CDR2 sequences are SGHRS and YFSETQ. This CDR3 has 14 amino acids. The CDR3 region is CASSLTVTGTEAFF. DNA of the CDR3: TGCGCCAGCAGCTTGACGGTGACGGGCACTGAAGCTTTCTTT.

Only a few counts were recorded for this clone. The rearrangement links TRBV30 to TRBJ2-3; D is unresolved. CDR1 and CDR2 (germline): GTSNPN, SVGIG (reference sequence). The CDR3 runs to 15 residues. The V end lost 0 bases, the J end lost 1 base, and 11 bases lay between the germline ends. CDR3 sequence reads: CAWSVGVEGTDTQYF. For the CDR3, the DNA is TGTGCCTGGAGTGTAGGAGTAGAAGGCACAGATACGCAGTATTTT. The variable domain in full, completed from reference TRBV30 and TRBJ2-3, reads SQTIHQWPATLVQPVGSPLSLECTVEGTSNPNLYWYRQAAGRGLQLLFYSVGIGQISSEVPQNLSASRPQDRQFILSSKKLLLSDSGFYLCAWSVGVEGTDTQYFGPGTRLTVL.

This clone was picked up a small number of times. This chain joins TRBV7-2 and TRBJ2-2; no reliable D call. In germline, CDR1 is SGHTA, CDR2 FQGNSA. The length of the CDR3 is 14 residues. The V end was cut by 2 bases, the J end by 1 base, with 5 bases between. This chain's CDR3 is CASSLRVNTGELFF. The CDR3 nucleotides are TGTGCCAGCAGCTTAAGGGTGAACACCGGGGAGCTGTTTTTT.

The sample holds a few counts of this clone. The chain joins TRBV6-5 to TRBJ1-2, with TRBD1 as a possible D gene (6 bases). The germline V gene has CDR1 MNHEY and CDR2 SVGAGI. The CDR3 runs 14 residues. V lost 4 bases and J lost 4, with 13 bases in between. CDR3 sequence reads: CASSSRGGLYGYTF. The CDR3 DNA reads as TGTGCCAGCAGTTCTCGCGGGGGCCTCTATGGCTACACCTTC.

The genes are TRBV5-4 and TRBJ2-2; D unclear. Per germline, CDR1 SGHNT and CDR2 YYREEE (reference sequence). Trimming pared 0 bases from V and 8 bases from J, leaving 5 bases between. The CDR3 is made up of 12 amino acids. CDR3 sequence: CASSLVEGELFF. CDR3 coding DNA: TGTGCCAGCAGCTTGGTTGAGGGGGAGCTGTTTTTT.

The J gene is TRBJ1-2, the V gene TRBV29-1; D not certain. This CDR3 is 13 amino acids long. Germline CDR1 SQVTM, CDR2 ANQGSEA. The V end lost 5 bases, the J end lost 8 bases, and 18 bases lay between the germline ends. The CDR3 DNA follows: TGCAGCGTTTCGCCTGGGTTGACCAGGGGCTACACCTTC. Translated: CSVSPGLTRGYTF.

The V gene is TRBV25-1, the J gene TRBJ2-7; D is possibly TRBD2 (6 bases). The CDR3 length is 17 residues. V lost 4 bases to trimming and J lost 3 bases, with 22 bases between them. Germline loops: CDR1 MGHDK, CDR2 SYGVNS. The CDR3 DNA reads as TGTGCCAGCAGTGCCCCTATTGGGCGAGGAGGGAACTACGAGCAGTACTTC. Translated: CASSAPIGRGGNYEQYF.

The rearrangement uses TRBV25-1 and TRBJ2-1; tentatively, D is TRBD1 (6 bases). Germline assignment: CDR1 MGHDK and CDR2 SYGVNS. V was pared by 1 base and J by 0 bases, with 10 bases between. CDR3 size: 16 residues. DNA of the CDR3: TGTGCCAGCAGTGAATCGAAAGGGGGCTCCTACAATGAGCAGTTCTTC. Its translation is CASSESKGGSYNEQFF.